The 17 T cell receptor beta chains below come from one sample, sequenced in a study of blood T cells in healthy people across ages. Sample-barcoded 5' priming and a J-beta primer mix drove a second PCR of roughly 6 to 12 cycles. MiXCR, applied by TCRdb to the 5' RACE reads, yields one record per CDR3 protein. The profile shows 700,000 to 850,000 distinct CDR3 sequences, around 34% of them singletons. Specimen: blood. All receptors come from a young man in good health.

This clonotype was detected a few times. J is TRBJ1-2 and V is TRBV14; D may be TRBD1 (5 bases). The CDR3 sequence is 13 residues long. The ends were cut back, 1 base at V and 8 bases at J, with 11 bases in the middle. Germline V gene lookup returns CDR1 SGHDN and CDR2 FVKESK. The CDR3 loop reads CASSQGGTMGYTF. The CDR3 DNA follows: TGTGCCAGCAGCCAAGGGGGGACGATGGGCTACACCTTC.

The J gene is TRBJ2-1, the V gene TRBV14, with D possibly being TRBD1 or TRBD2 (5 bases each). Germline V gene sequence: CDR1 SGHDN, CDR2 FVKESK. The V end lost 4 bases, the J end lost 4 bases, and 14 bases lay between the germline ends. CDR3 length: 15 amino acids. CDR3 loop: CASSPWTGAYNEQFF. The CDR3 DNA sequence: TGTGCCAGCAGCCCCTGGACTGGGGCGTACAATGAGCAGTTCTTC.

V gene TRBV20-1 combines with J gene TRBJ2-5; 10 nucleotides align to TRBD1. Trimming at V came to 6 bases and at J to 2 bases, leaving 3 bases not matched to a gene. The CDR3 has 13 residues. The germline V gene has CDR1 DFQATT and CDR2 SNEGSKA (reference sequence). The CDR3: CSAEGQGQETQYF. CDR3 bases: TGCAGTGCGGAGGGACAGGGGCAAGAGACCCAGTACTTC.

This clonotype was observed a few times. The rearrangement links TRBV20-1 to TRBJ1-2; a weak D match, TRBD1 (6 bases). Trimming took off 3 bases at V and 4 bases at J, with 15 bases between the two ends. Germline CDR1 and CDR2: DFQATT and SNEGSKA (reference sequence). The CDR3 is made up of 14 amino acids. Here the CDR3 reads CSASSPGARYGYTF. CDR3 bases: TGCAGTGCTAGTTCTCCAGGGGCCCGCTATGGCTACACCTTC.

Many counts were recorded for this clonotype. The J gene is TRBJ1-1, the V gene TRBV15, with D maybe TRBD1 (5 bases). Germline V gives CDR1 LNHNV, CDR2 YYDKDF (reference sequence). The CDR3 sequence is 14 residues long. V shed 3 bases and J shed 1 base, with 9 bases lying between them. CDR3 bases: TGTGCCACCAGCAGTGGTACAGGGAACACTGAAGCTTTCTTT. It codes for CATSSGTGNTEAFF.

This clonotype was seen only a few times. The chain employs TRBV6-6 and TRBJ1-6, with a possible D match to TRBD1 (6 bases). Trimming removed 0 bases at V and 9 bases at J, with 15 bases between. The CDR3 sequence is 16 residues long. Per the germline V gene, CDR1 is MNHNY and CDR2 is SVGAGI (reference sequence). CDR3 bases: TGTGCCAGCAGTTACTCGAGTGGGGGCTGGGGTTCACCCCTCCACTTT. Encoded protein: CASSYSSGGWGSPLHF.

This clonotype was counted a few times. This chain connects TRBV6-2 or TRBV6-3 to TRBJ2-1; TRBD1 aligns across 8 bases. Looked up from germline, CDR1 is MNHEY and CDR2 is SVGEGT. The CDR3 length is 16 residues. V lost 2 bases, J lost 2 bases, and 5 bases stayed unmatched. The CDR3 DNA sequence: TGTGCCAGCAGTTACAACACAGGGGGTACCTACAATGAGCAGTTCTTC. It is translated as CASSYNTGGTYNEQFF.

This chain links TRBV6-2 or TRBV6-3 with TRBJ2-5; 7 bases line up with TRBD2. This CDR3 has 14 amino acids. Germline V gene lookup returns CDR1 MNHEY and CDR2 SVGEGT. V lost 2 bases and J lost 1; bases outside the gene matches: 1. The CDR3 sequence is CASSYGGVQETQYF. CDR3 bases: TGTGCCAGCAGTTACGGGGGGGTCCAAGAGACCCAGTACTTC.

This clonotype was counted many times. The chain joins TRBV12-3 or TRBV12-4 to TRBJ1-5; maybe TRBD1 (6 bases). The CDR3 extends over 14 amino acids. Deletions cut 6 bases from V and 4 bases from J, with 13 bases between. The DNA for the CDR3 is TGTGCCAGCAGCCCAGGGGCGGGAAATCAGCCCCAGCATTTT. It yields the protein CASSPGAGNQPQHF.

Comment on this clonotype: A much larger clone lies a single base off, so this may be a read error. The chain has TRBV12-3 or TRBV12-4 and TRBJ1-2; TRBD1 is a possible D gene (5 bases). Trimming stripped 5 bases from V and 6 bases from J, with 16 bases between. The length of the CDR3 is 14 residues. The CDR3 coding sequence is TGTGCCAGCAGTGTCGGGGACCGTGCGGATGGCTACACCTTC. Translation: CASSVGDRADGYTF.

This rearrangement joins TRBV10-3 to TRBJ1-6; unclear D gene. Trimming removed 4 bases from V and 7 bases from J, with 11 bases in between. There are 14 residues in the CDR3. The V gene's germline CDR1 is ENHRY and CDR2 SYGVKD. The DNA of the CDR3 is TGTGCCATCAGTGCTCTGATCGGCAATTCACCCCTCCACTTT. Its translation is CAISALIGNSPLHF.

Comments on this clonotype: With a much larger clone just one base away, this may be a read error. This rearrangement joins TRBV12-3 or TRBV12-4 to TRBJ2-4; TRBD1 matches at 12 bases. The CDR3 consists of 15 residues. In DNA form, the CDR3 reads TGTGCCAGCAGGGGACAGGGGGCTTCCAAAAACAGTCAGTACTTC. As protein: CASRGQGASKNSQYF.

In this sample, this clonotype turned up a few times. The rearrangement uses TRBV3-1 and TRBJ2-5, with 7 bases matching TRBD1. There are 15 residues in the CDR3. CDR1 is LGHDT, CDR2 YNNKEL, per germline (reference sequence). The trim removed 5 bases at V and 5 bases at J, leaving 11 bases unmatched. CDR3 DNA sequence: TGTGCCAGCAGCAGACAAGTAGGCAGGGGGGAGACCCAGTACTTC. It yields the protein CASSRQVGRGETQYF.

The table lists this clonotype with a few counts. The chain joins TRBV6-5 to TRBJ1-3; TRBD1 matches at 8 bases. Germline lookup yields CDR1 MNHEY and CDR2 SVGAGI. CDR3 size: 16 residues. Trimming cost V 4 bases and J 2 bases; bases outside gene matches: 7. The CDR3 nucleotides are TGTGCCAGCAGTTTGACCAGGGGGCGGGCTGGAAACACCATATATTTT. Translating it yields CASSLTRGRAGNTIYF.

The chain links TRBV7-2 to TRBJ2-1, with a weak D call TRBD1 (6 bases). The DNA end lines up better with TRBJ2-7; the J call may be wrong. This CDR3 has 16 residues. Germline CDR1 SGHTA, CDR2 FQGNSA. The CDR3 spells CASSLGPDSRYNEQYF. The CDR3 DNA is TGTGCCAGCAGCTTAGGTCCGGACAGCAGGTACAATGAGCAGTACTTC.

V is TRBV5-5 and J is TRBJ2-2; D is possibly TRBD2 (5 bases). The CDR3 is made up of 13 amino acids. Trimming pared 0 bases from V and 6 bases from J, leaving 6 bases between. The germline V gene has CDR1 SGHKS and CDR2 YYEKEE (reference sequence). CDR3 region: CASSLDSAGELFF. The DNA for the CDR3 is TGTGCCAGCAGCTTGGATAGCGCCGGGGAGCTGTTTTTT.

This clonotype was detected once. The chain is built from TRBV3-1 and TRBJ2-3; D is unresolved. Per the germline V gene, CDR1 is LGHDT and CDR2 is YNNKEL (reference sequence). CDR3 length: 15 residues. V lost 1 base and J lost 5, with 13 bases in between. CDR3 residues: CASSQVGARLDTQYF. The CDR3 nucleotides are TGTGCCAGCAGCCAAGTTGGCGCTAGATTAGATACGCAGTATTTT.